One and the same sample provided the 7 T cell receptor beta chains below, sequenced in a study of T cell clonotyping in hematopoietic cell transplantation. The method was immunoSEQ multiplex PCR; TCRdb's version includes in-frame clones alone and lacks a portion of them. Of some 16,000 clones detected, roughly 93% appear once; the ten largest clones hold roughly 1.8%. Time point noted: recipient sample about 28 days before transplant, after cytoreduction. The material was peripheral blood mononuclear cells, obtained before stem cell transplant. The source is a man between 18 and 29 years old with biphenotypic leukemia. Some clones in this sample may be carry-over from other donors' samples.

The gene calls are TRBV30 and TRBJ2-2; D is uncertain. Germline V CDR1 and CDR2: GTSNPN, SVGIG (reference sequence). CDR3 length: 12 amino acids. With 0 bases removed from V and 4 bases from J, the gap between germline ends came to 3 bases. The CDR3 loop is CAWSVFTGELFF. The DNA of the CDR3 is TGTGCCTGGAGTGTATTCACCGGGGAGCTGTTTTTT.

V usage is TRBV30 and J usage is TRBJ1-2; 9 bases are shared with TRBD1. J lost 2 bases, V lost 7 bases, and 2 bases had no gene match. The CDR3 spans 12 residues. The V gene's germline CDR1 is GTSNPN and CDR2 SVGIG (reference sequence). CDR3 nucleotide sequence: TGTGCCTCACAGGGGGCCAACTATGGCTACACCTTC. This translates into CASQGANYGYTF.

The chain uses TRBV5-4 and TRBJ1-5, with unresolved D. The CDR3 covers 13 residues. Germline assignment: CDR1 SGHNT and CDR2 YYREEE (reference sequence). V lost 1 base and J 11 bases, leaving 13 bases between the germline ends. CDR3 in DNA: TGTGCCAGCAGCTTGTCCGGGGAGTCGTCCCAGCATTTT. It specifies CASSLSGESSQHF.

The rearrangement joins TRBV5-6 to TRBJ1-2; D is ambiguous. The CDR3 has 13 amino acids. V lost 3 bases and J lost 12, with 18 bases in between. The germline V gene has CDR1 SGHDT and CDR2 YYEEEE. This CDR3 is CASSSLGGVTHTF. In DNA form, the CDR3 reads TGTGCCAGCAGCTCCCTAGGTGGGGTTACCCACACCTTC.

The V and J genes are TRBV4-3 and TRBJ1-2; possibly TRBD1 for D (5 bases). The CDR3 is 17 residues long. V shed 3 bases and J shed 2 bases, with 19 bases lying between them. The V gene's germline CDR1 is LGHNA and CDR2 YSLEER. The CDR3 sequence is CASSQERAWEGNYGYTF. CDR3 sequence (DNA): TGCGCCAGCAGCCAGGAAAGGGCCTGGGAGGGGAACTATGGCTACACCTTC.

This chain connects TRBV7-6 to TRBJ1-3, with no clear D. The CDR3 has 17 amino acids. Trimming took 5 bases from V and 0 from J, leaving 17 bases between them. Germline assignment: CDR1 SGHVS and CDR2 FNYEAQ. The CDR3 protein is CASSGGSGEVSGNTIYF. DNA for the CDR3: TGTGCCAGCAGCGGAGGAAGCGGGGAGGTCTCTGGAAACACCATATATTTT.

This chain links TRBV7-9 with TRBJ1-2; 7 positions agree with TRBD1. V trimming: 8 bases; J trimming: 8 bases; junction bases outside the gene matches: 11. The CDR3 consists of 13 residues. Germline CDR1 is SEHNR and CDR2 is FQNEAQ (reference sequence). The CDR3 is CASENTGVGGYTF. The CDR3 bases are TGTGCCAGCGAAAACACAGGGGTTGGAGGCTACACCTTC.